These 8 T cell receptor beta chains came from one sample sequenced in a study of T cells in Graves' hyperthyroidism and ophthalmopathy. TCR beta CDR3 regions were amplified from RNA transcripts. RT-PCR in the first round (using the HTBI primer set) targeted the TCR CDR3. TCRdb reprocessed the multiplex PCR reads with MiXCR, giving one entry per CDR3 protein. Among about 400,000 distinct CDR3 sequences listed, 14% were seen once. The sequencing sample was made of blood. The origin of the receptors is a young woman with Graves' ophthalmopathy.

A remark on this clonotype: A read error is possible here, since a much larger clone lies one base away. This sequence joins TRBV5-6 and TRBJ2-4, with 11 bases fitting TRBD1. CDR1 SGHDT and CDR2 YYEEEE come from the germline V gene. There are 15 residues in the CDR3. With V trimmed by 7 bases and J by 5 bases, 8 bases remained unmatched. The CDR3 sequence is CASAGQGANQNIQYF. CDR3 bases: TGTGCCAGCGCCGGACAGGGGGCAAACCAAAACATTCAGTACTTC.

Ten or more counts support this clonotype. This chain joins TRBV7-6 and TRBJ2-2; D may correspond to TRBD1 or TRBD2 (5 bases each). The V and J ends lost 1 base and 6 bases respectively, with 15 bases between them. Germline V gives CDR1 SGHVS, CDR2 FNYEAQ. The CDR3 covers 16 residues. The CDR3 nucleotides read TGTGCCAGCAGCTTAGGGACGGCAGGGACCCCCGGGGAGCTGTTTTTT. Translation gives CASSLGTAGTPGELFF.

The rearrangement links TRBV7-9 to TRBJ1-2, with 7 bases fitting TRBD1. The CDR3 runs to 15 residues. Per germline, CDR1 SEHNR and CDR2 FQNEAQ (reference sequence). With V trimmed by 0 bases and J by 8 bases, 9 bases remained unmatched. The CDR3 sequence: CASSLALRTGGGYTF. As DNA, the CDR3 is TGTGCCAGCAGCTTAGCGCTAAGGACAGGTGGCGGCTACACCTTC.

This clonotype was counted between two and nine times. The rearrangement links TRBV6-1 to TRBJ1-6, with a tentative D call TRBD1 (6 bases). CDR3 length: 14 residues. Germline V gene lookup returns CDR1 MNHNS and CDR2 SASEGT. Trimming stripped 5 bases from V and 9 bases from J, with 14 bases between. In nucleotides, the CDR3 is TGTGCCAGCAGTCCACAGGGAAGAGGTTCACCCCTCCACTTT. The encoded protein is CASSPQGRGSPLHF.

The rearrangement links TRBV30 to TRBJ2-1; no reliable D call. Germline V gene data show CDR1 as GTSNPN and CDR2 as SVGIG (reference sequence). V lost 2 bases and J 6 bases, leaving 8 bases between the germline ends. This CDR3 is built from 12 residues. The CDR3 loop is CAWSRRSNEQFF. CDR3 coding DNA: TGTGCCTGGAGTAGGAGAAGCAATGAGCAGTTCTTC.

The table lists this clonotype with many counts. CDR3: CASSFQGFGADTQYF. The CDR3 DNA reads TGCGCCAGCAGCTTCCAGGGGTTCGGCGCAGATACGCAGTATTTT. The chain combines TRBV5-1 with TRBJ2-3, with D perhaps matching TRBD1 (6 bases). The V and J ends lost 2 bases and 4 bases respectively, with 14 bases between them. CDR1 and CDR2 (germline): SGHRS, YFSETQ. CDR3 length: 15 residues.

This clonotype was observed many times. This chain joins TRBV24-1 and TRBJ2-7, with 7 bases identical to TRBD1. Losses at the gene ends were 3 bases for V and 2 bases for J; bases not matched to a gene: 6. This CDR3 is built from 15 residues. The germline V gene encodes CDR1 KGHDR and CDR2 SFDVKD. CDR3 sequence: CATSDPGDSTYEQYF. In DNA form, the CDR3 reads TGTGCCACCAGTGATCCCGGGGACAGTACCTACGAGCAGTACTTC.

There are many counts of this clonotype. CDR3: CASSPAGTGAYEQYF. The CDR3 DNA reads as TGTGCCAGCAGTCCTGCCGGGACAGGGGCCTACGAGCAGTACTTC. The chain employs TRBV12-3 or TRBV12-4 and TRBJ2-7; 10 bases are a match to TRBD1. This CDR3 contains 15 residues. The junction had 6 bases not matched to a gene; V was cut back by 5 bases and J by 2 bases.